A single sample gave rise to the 4 T cell receptor beta chains below, sequenced in a study of blood T cell repertoires in COVID-19. Profiled with immunoSEQ multiplex PCR; TCRdb holds only in-frame clones, not every one. The sample includes over 250,000 clones, roughly 88% of them seen just once. The sample was peripheral blood. These receptors originate from an older woman with acute or convalescent COVID-19.

This clone was detected once. For the CDR3, the DNA is TGTGCCAGCAACCCGGTATTCACAGATACGCAGTATTTT. Translation gives CASNPVFTDTQYF. The V and J genes are TRBV6-5 and TRBJ2-3; D is unresolved. Looked up from germline, CDR1 is MNHEY and CDR2 is SVGAGI. The CDR3 covers 13 residues. Trimming took off 7 bases at V and 2 bases at J, with 10 bases between the two ends.

The chain links TRBV19 to TRBJ1-1; no definite D call. The V gene lost 5 bases and the J gene lost 1 base, with 14 bases spanning the gap. This CDR3 region has 15 residues. In germline, CDR1 is LNHDA, CDR2 SQIVND (reference sequence). The CDR3 DNA reads as TGTGCCAGTAGTTCTCCTGACACTTGGAACACTGAAGCTTTCTTT. Translated: CASSSPDTWNTEAFF.

J is TRBJ2-2 and V is TRBV5-6; D gene uncertain. V shed 4 bases and J shed 6 bases, with 13 bases lying between them. The V gene's germline CDR1 is SGHDT and CDR2 YYEEEE. The CDR3 is 14 residues long. The CDR3 sequence is CASSLGDWAGELFF. The CDR3 DNA is TGTGCCAGCAGCCTGGGTGACTGGGCCGGGGAGCTGTTTTTT.

The rearrangement uses TRBV3-1 (or the pseudogene TRBV3-2) and TRBJ2-5, with TRBD1 matching over 7 bases. This CDR3 spans 13 amino acids. CDR1 LGHDT and CDR2 YNNKEL come from the germline V gene (reference sequence). V was pared by 10 bases and J by 7 bases, with 12 bases of the junction left unmatched. The CDR3 DNA follows: TGTGCCACTTCGAGACAGGGTTTAGGGACCCAGTACTTC. This codes for CATSRQGLGTQYF.